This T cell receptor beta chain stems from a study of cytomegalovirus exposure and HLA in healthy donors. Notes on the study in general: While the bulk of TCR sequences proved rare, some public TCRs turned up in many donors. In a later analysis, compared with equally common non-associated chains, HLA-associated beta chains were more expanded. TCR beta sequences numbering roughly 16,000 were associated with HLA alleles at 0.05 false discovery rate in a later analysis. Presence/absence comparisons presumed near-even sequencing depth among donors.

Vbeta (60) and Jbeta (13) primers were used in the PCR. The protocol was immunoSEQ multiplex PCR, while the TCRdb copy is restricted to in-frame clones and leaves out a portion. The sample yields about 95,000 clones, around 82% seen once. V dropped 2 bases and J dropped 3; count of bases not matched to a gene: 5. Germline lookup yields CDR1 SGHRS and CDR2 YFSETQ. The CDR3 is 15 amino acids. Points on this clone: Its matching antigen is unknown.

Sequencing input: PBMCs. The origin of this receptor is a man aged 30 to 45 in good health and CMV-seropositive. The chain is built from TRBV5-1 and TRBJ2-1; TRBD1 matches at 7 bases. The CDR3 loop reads CASSLPGTVYNEQFF. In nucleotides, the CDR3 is TGCGCCAGCAGCTTACCCGGGACAGTCTACAATGAGCAGTTCTTC.